The rows below give T cell receptor beta chains drawn from one sample of a study of blood T cell repertoires in COVID-19. Only in-frame clones appear in the TCRdb table, and some are missing; sequencing was by immunoSEQ multiplex PCR. Of about 140,000 clones in the sample, 76% were seen once. Material: peripheral blood. The receptors shown here come from a woman aged 80 or older with active or convalescent COVID-19. Each CDR3 is given with its conserved first and last residue. The D gene is left open where the match is weak. Rows may omit the clone size; those that give it use once, few, many or a size class.

size | J | V | D | DNA | CDR3
- | TRBJ1-4 | TRBV2 | - | TGTGCCAGCAGTAAAGACAGACGACAAAATGAAAAACTGTTTTTT | CASSKDRRQNEKLFF
- | TRBJ1-5 | TRBV5-1 | - | TGCGCCAGCAGCATTGACAATTATAGCAATCAGCCCCAGCATTTT | CASSIDNYSNQPQHF
- | TRBJ1-4 | TRBV2 | TRBD1 | TGTGCCGCACGACAGGGATGGGAAAAACTGTTTTTT | CAARQGWEKLFF
- | TRBJ2-6 | TRBV3-1/TRBV3-2 | TRBD1 | TGTGCCAGCAGCCCGGGGACAGGGGGTTCTGGGGCCAACGTCCTGACTTTC | CASSPGTGGSGANVLTF
- | TRBJ1-1 | TRBV25-1 | - | TGTGCCAGCAGCTATATGGGCGGGGGCGGACACACTGAAGCTTTCTTT | CASSYMGGGGHTEAFF
- | TRBJ1-4 | TRBV30 | - | TGTGCCTGGAGTGGGACACTAATTACAACTAATGAAAAACTGTTTTTT | CAWSGTLITTNEKLFF
once | TRBJ2-5 | TRBV28 | - | TGTGCCAGCAGTTCCCCCCCCGGGACCCAGTACTTC | CASSSPPGTQYF
- | TRBJ1-5 | TRBV30 | - | TGTGCCTGGAGACGAGATAGCAATCAGCCCCAGCATTTT | CAWRRDSNQPQHF
- | TRBJ1-6 | TRBV12-5 | TRBD1 | TGTGCTAGTGGTTCGGGACAGGGCCGATACTCACCCCTCCACTTT | CASGSGQGRYSPLHF
- | TRBJ1-2 | TRBV28 | - | TGTGCCAGCAGAATGGACAGTCTCTATGGCTACACCTTC | CASRMDSLYGYTF
- | TRBJ2-1 | TRBV19 | TRBD1 | TGTGCCAGTAGTATAGGGACAGGGTCGCTCAGTGAGCAGTTCTTC | CASSIGTGSLSEQFF
- | TRBJ2-2 | TRBV3-1/TRBV3-2 | - | TGTGCCAGCAGCCCCGAGAGCGGAACCGGGGAGCTGTTTTTT | CASSPESGTGELFF
few | TRBJ1-1 | TRBV30 | TRBD1 | TGTGCCTGGGGGACAGGGCCTATGAACACTGAAGCTTTCTTT | CAWGTGPMNTEAFF
- | TRBJ1-2 | TRBV18 | - | TGTGCCAGCTCACCCTCGCCGGGCAGGACCGGGGGTGGCTACACCTTC | CASSPSPGRTGGGYTF
- | TRBJ1-1 | TRBV19 | - | TGTGCCAGCCGGGGGGGACGGTTGAACACTGAAGCTTTCTTT | CASRGGRLNTEAFF
- | TRBJ1-6 | TRBV7-2 | - | TGTGCCAGCAGCTTAGAGGGAGCCCGCGCTAATTCACCCCTCCACTTT | CASSLEGARANSPLHF
- | TRBJ2-3 | TRBV19 | - | TGTGCCAGTAGTATAGATCTCAGGAGGACGATCACAGATACGCAGTATTTT | CASSIDLRRTITDTQYF
- | TRBJ2-7 | TRBV12-2 | - | TGTGCAAGTCGCTGCCGGGGACTTCTTTTTGAGGCCCCCGGGTACGAGCAGTACTTC | CASRCRGLLFEAPGYEQYF
- | TRBJ1-2 | TRBV29-1 | TRBD1 | TGCAGCGTTAATGACAGGGGGGTTGGCTACACCTTC | CSVNDRGVGYTF
- | TRBJ1-6 | TRBV25-1 | - | TGTGCCAGTTCGTACAGCCGTTCCTCCTATAATTCACCCCTCCACTTT | CASSYSRSSYNSPLHF
- | TRBJ2-1 | TRBV11-3 | TRBD1 | TGTGCCAGCAGCTTACAGGGGGCCTACGACAATGAGCAGTTCTTC | CASSLQGAYDNEQFF
- | TRBJ2-5 | TRBV3-1/TRBV3-2 | TRBD1 | TGTGCCAGCAGCCAGGTAGGACAGGGAAGGGAGACCCAGTACTTC | CASSQVGQGRETQYF
- | TRBJ1-2 | TRBV25-1 | - | TGTGCCAGCAGTGAGGCCCTGGGGGCGCGTGGCTACACCTTC | CASSEALGARGYTF
- | TRBJ2-1 | TRBV7-6 | - | TGTGCCAGCAGCTTAGTGGAGGGGGCGCGATACAATGAGCAGTTCTTC | CASSLVEGARYNEQFF
- | TRBJ2-2 | TRBV5-1 | - | TGCGCCAGCAGCTTGGGACTAGGGCTCTCCGCCGGGGAGCTGTTTTTT | CASSLGLGLSAGELFF